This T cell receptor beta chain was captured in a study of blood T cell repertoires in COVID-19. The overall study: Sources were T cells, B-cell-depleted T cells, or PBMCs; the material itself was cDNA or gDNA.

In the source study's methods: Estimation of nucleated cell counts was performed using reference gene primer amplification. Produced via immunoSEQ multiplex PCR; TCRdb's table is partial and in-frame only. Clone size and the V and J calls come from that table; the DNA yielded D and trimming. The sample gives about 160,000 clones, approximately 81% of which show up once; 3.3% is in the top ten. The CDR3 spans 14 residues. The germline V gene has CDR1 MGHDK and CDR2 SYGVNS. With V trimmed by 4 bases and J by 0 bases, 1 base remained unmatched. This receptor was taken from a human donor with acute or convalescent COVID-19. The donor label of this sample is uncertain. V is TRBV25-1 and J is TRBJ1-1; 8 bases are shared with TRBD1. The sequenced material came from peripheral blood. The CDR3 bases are TGTGCCAGCAGTGTGGGACAGGTGAACACTGAAGCTTTCTTT. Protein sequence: CASSVGQVNTEAFF.